Listed below are T cell receptor beta chains from one sample, sequenced in a study of read filtering for tumor transcriptome and immune sequencing. TCRdb called the reads again in MiXCR, with one record for every CDR3 protein. This sample yields about 130,000 distinct CDR3 sequences, of which roughly 13% are seen a single time; 7.5% to 10% belongs to the top ten. Sequencing was performed on a population of CD138-negative cells sorted from bone marrow. Receptors originate from a donor at least 40 years old with multiple myeloma. Each CDR3 is given with its conserved first and last residue. The D gene is left open where the match is weak. Clone size is not always given. Where it is, it says once, few, many or a class for expanded clones.

clone_size d_call j_call v_call cdr3_nt cdr3_aa
few . TRBJ1-3 TRBV7-2 TGTGCCAGCAGCTTAGCCGTTAGTTTGTCTGGAAACACCATATATTTT CASSLAVSLSGNTIYF
many . TRBJ2-1 TRBV7-3 TGTGCCAGCAGCTTCCGCCAATGGGACAATGAGCAGTTCTTC CASSFRQWDNEQFF
. TRBD2 TRBJ2-1 TRBV6-2/TRBV6-3 TGTGCCAGCAATTTCCAAGCGGGAGCGGGAAATGAGCAGTTCTTC CASNFQAGAGNEQFF
many . TRBJ2-5 TRBV7-2 TGTGCCAGCAGCCTGGGAGTGACCCAGTACTTC CASSLGVTQYF
once . TRBJ2-3 TRBV6-2/TRBV6-3 TGTGCCAGCAGTTGGGGACTCCCAGGGACGCAGTATTTT CASSWGLPGTQYF
many . TRBJ1-2 TRBV12-5 TGTGCTAGTGGTTTGACAGGGTTCGATGGCTACACCTTC CASGLTGFDGYTF
many . TRBJ2-1 TRBV7-9 TGTGCCAGCAGAGAGGCGGACGCCGCAGGGTTCTTC CASREADAAGFF
. TRBD1 TRBJ1-5 TRBV24-1 TGTGCCACCAGGGATGTGACAGGGGATAGCAATCAGCCCCAGCATTTT CATRDVTGDSNQPQHF
many TRBD2 TRBJ2-1 TRBV7-2 TGTGCCAGCAGCTTACTAGCGGGAGGGCCGGATGAGCAGTTCTTC CASSLLAGGPDEQFF
few . TRBJ1-1 TRBV12-3/TRBV12-4 TGTGCCAGCAGCTTATCTTTAGAGGCCTCCCCGAGGAACACTGAAGCTTTCTTT CASSLSLEASPRNTEAFF
. . TRBJ2-3 TRBV27 TGTGCCAGCAGTTCTGATGGAACGCAGTATTTT CASSSDGTQYF
many TRBD1 TRBJ1-6 TRBV4-3 TGCGCCAGCAGCCAAGACCTAGGGGGCAATAATTCACCCCTCCACTTT CASSQDLGGNNSPLHF
. TRBD1 TRBJ1-3 TRBV7-3 TGTGCCAGCAGCTTAGCAGGGGGCGTTTATTTT CASSLAGGVYF
many TRBD2 TRBJ2-1 TRBV11-2 TGTGCCAGCAGCTTAGAACTAGCGGGGGGATGGGATGAGCAGTTCTTC CASSLELAGGWDEQFF
many TRBD2 TRBJ2-7 TRBV20-1 TGCAGTGCTTCCGGGACTAGCAGCTACGAGCAGTACTTC CSASGTSSYEQYF
. TRBD2 TRBJ2-1 TRBV19 TGTGCCAGTAGTGCGACTAGCGGGAAGGCCGGTAGAAGGGATGAGCAGTTCTTC CASSATSGKAGRRDEQFF
. . TRBJ2-1 TRBV5-6 TGTGCCAGCAGAGATTGGGGGGGCGGGAATGAGCAGTTCTTC CASRDWGGGNEQFF
many TRBD1 TRBJ2-3 TRBV27 TGTGCCAGCAAAACGGACAGGGGGCCAGATACGCAGTATTTT CASKTDRGPDTQYF
many . TRBJ1-2 TRBV5-6 TGTGCCAGCAGCTTGGGGACGGGGGCGCACGGCTACACCTTC CASSLGTGAHGYTF
many . TRBJ1-5 TRBV24-1 TGTGCCACCAGTGGAGAAGGAAGTTGGCAGCCCCAGCATTTT CATSGEGSWQPQHF
many TRBD2 TRBJ2-1 TRBV29-1 TGCAGCGTAGTTTCTAGCGGAGGGGCATACAGTGAGCAGTTCTTC CSVVSSGGAYSEQFF
many . TRBJ2-7 TRBV4-3 TGCGCCAGCAGCCAAGTCGCAGCCAGCTACGAGCAGTACTTC CASSQVAASYEQYF
many TRBD2 TRBJ2-3 TRBV29-1 TGCAGCACCCCGACTAGCGGGAGGTACGGGGATACGCAGTATTTT CSTPTSGRYGDTQYF
many TRBD1 TRBJ1-2 TRBV19 TGTGCCAGTAGTATTCGGACAGGAAGTTGGGGTTATGGCTACACCTTC CASSIRTGSWGYGYTF